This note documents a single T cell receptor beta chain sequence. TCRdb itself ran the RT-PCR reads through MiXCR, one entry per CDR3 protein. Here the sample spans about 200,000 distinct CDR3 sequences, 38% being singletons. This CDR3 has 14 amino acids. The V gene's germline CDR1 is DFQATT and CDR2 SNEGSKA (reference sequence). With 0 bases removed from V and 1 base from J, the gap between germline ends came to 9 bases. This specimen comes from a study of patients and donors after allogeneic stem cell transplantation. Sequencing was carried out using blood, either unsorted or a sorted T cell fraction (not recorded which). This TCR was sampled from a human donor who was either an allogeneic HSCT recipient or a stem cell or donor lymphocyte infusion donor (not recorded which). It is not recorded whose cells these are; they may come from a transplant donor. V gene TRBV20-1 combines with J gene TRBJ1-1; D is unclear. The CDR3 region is CSAREWATNTEAFF. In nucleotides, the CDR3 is TGCAGTGCTAGAGAATGGGCTACGAACACTGAAGCTTTCTTT.